This T cell receptor (beta chain) was found in a study of cytomegalovirus exposure and HLA in healthy donors. General study findings and limits: The study labeled approximately 150 TCR beta chains cytomegalovirus-associated. Researchers left out some V segments, among them TRBV6-2 and TRBV6-3, as indistinguishable.

Germline CDR1 and CDR2: MGHDK and SYGVNS. The CDR3 length is 11 residues. Trimming stripped 4 bases from V and 4 bases from J, with 5 bases between. Researchers ran the PCR with 60 Vbeta and 13 Jbeta primers. Authors' methods: A follow-up analysis tallied about 88 million unique TCR beta chains, roughly 11 million shared. Only in-frame clones appear in the TCRdb table, and some are missing; sequencing was by immunoSEQ multiplex PCR. The V and J calls and clone size come from that table; D and trimming were worked out from the DNA. The sample lists around 170,000 clones; around 80% were seen once. Turning to this clone: The antigen is unknown.

This clonotype was sampled from a middle-aged woman in good health and CMV-seronegative. The sequencing sample was made of PBMCs. The V gene is TRBV25-1, the J gene TRBJ2-7; D is unresolved. This CDR3 reads CASSGLYEQYF. In nucleotides, the CDR3 is TGTGCCAGCAGTGGGCTTTACGAGCAGTACTTC.